What follows is one T cell receptor (beta chain) and its context. Its antigen is as yet unknown. Surgery cases with the highest brain T cell transcript signatures were chosen for sequencing. At least one anti-epileptic drug was given before surgery. The data were produced by immunoSEQ multiplex PCR, yet TCRdb's version contains in-frame clones alone and is incomplete. The sample shows 4,000 to 6,000 clones, 90% to 95% of them seen only once. The sample is drawn from a study of brain T cells in children with intractable seizures. Whole-study findings and limits: Pre-surgery blood may have been undersampled, hiding some clones. Only CDR3 sequence similarity suggested viral specificity, without known HCMV serostatus. Known viral epitope-specific CDR3s closely matched each case's top public brain CDR3.

J was trimmed by 1 base and V by 1 base; bases with no gene match: 0. In germline, CDR1 is SGHNT, CDR2 YYREEE (reference sequence). This CDR3 has 15 amino acids. This receptor was taken from a boy under two years old with focal cortical dysplasia and intractable seizures. This specimen consisted of resected brain tissue, obtained at surgery. The chain is built from TRBV5-4 and TRBJ2-7, with 12 bases lining up with TRBD2. CDR3 sequence (DNA): TGTGCCAGCAGCTTGACTAGCGGGAGGTCCTACGAGCAGTACTTC. It encodes CASSLTSGRSYEQYF.